This T cell receptor beta chain emerged from a study of human T cells and chemical hapten exposure. The CDR3 is made up of 12 amino acids. Germline CDR1 reads SGHNT; CDR2 reads YYREEE (reference sequence). V was clipped by 3 bases and J by 10 bases; unmatched bases: 2. One entry per CDR3 protein, called by TCRdb with MiXCR from the RACE reads. The data show 380,000 or so distinct CDR3 sequences, approximately 5.1% seen once. Time point given: patch test 1, 2 weeks after DPC sensitization. Treatment meaning: therapeutic diphenylcyclopropenone sensitization with weekly scalp DPC. The clonotype originates from a woman aged 45-59 years with alopecia areata. Some clones in this sample may be carry-over from other donors' samples. The material was whole blood, obtained in connection with sensitization to the hapten diphenylcyclopropenone (DPC). The chain links TRBV5-4 to TRBJ2-2, with TRBD1 matching 8 bases. CDR3 sequence reads: CASSWGQEELFF. The CDR3 DNA is TGTGCCAGCAGCTGGGGACAGGAGGAGCTGTTTTTT. Drawing the rest from reference TRBV5-4 and TRBJ2-2, the complete variable domain is ETGVTQSPTHLIKTRGQQVTLRCSSQSGHNTVSWYQQALGQGPQFIFQYYREEENGRGNFPPRFSGLQFPNYSSELNVNALELDDSALYLCASSWGQEELFFGEGSRLTVL.